This T cell receptor beta chain was captured in a study of ipilimumab plus nivolumab after autologous stem cell transplantation. Trimming shortened V by 3 bases and J by 1 base, and 18 bases separated the two germline ends. The CDR3 extends over 16 amino acids. The germline gives CDR1 SQVTM, CDR2 ANQGSEA. The protocol was immunoSEQ multiplex PCR, while the TCRdb copy is restricted to in-frame clones and leaves out a portion. The sample has just over 40,000 clones, approximately 92% seen once. Starting 14 to 28 days after autologous transplant, ipilimumab 1 mg/kg was given. V usage is TRBV29-1 and J usage is TRBJ1-2; D may be TRBD1 (6 bases). The sequence derives from a male donor with multiple myeloma. The input for sequencing was PBMCs, taken in a trial of ipilimumab plus nivolumab as post-transplant consolidation. The CDR3 bases are TGCAGCGTTGAGTCTGCCCGGGACAAGGATAACTATGGCTACACCTTC. This codes for CSVESARDKDNYGYTF.